This T cell receptor beta chain came from a study of cytomegalovirus exposure and HLA in healthy donors. The germline gives CDR1 SGHAT, CDR2 FQNNGV. The CDR3 has 15 residues. The V gene lost 1 base and the J gene lost 3 bases, with 12 bases spanning the gap. The primer mix had 60 Vbeta and 13 Jbeta primers. Sequenced by immunoSEQ multiplex PCR; TCRdb stores in-frame clones only, minus some. This sample yields about 180,000 clones, of which around 84% are seen a single time; 1% belongs to the top ten. The TCR comes from a boy aged 2 to 9 in good health and CMV-seronegative. The specimen was PBMCs. This chain links TRBV11-2 with TRBJ2-5; D unresolved. The CDR3 spells CASSLGTWAEETQYF. The CDR3 coding sequence is TGTGCCAGCAGCTTAGGAACGTGGGCCGAAGAGACCCAGTACTTC.